The clone carrying this T cell receptor beta chain was detected ten times or more. Germline V gene lookup returns CDR1 MDHEN and CDR2 SYDVKM. V shed 3 bases, J shed 2 bases, and the junction held 4 bases outside the gene matches. The CDR3 contains 16 residues. This specimen belongs to a study of T cells in Graves' hyperthyroidism and ophthalmopathy. Authors of the study amplified TCR beta CDR3 regions from RNA transcripts. With the HTBI primer set, the TCR CDR3 went through a first round of RT-PCR. TCRdb independently ran MiXCR on the multiplex PCR reads; one entry per CDR3 protein. This table holds around 600,000 distinct CDR3 sequences, more than 12% found once.

The chain links TRBV28 to TRBJ2-6, with 7 bases fitting TRBD1. The TCR was taken from a woman aged 45-60 years with Graves' ophthalmopathy. Sequencing used blood. CDR3: CASSLDRLTGANVLTF. The CDR3 DNA reads as TGTGCCAGCAGTTTGGACAGGTTAACTGGGGCCAACGTCCTGACTTTC.